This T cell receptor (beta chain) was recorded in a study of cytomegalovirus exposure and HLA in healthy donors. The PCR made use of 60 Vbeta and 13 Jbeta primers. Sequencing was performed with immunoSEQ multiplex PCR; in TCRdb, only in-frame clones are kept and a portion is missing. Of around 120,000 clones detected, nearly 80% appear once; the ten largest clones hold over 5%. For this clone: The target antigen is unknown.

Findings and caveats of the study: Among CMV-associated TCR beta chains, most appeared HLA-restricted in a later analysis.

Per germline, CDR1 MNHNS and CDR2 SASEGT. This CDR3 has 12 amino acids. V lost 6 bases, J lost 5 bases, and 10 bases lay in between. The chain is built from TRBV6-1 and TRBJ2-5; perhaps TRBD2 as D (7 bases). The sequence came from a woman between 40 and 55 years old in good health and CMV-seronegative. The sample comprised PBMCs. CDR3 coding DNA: TGTGCCAGCAGAGGCGGGGGCGAGACCCAGTACTTC. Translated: CASRGGGETQYF.